This T cell receptor (beta chain) was captured in a study of CDR3 diversity in severe acne. This clonotype is a singleton in its sample. At one of its ends the junction is not consistent with the germline gene, which may arise from a read error. The CDR3 runs 14 residues. Germline loops: CDR1 SEHNR, CDR2 FQNEAQ (reference sequence). TCRdb passed the PCR reads through MiXCR, listing each CDR3 protein once. The data show tens of thousands of distinct CDR3 sequences, 45% to 50% seen once. The chain links TRBV7-9 to TRBJ2-7; tentative D call: TRBD2 (5 bases). The source of this sequence is a male donor with severe acne vulgaris. Sequenced: blood. The CDR3 nucleotides are TGTGCCGGCAGCTTAGGCGGGTTCCGCTACGAGCAGTACTTC. Protein product: CAGSLGGFRYEQYF.